These 2 T cell receptor beta chains were all obtained from the same sample, sequenced in a study of chemoradiotherapy in HPV16-positive cancers. Data came from immunoSEQ multiplex PCR; TCRdb stores just in-frame clones and leaves some out. The table has about 21,000 clones, roughly 86% seen once. The source material was blood, sampled from a patient who underwent chemoradiotherapy. Source of these receptors: a human donor with HPV-associated anogenital cancer.

The chain links TRBV29-1 to TRBJ2-3; D gene unclear. The V gene's germline CDR1 is SQVTM and CDR2 ANQGSEA. V dropped 0 bases and J dropped 0 bases, with 16 bases sitting between them. This CDR3 comprises 17 residues. CDR3 sequence (DNA): TGCAGCGTTGAAGATGCGGCGGCAGACCATAGCACAGATACGCAGTATTTT. It yields the protein CSVEDAAADHSTDTQYF.

About this clone itself: Other DNA sequences from this sample encode an identical CDR3 as well. This rearrangement joins TRBV30 to TRBJ2-5; 9 nucleotides agree with TRBD2. The CDR3 sequence is 17 residues long. J gave up 7 bases and V 4 bases, and 19 bases lay outside the gene matches. CDR1 and CDR2 from the germline V gene are GTSNPN and SVGIG (reference sequence). The CDR3 here is CAWTRPRTLAGWGTQYF. The CDR3 nucleotides are TGTGCCTGGACCCGTCCCCGCACTCTAGCGGGATGGGGGACCCAGTACTTC.